This TCR beta chain was identified in a study of cytomegalovirus exposure and HLA in healthy donors. This CDR3 region has 14 residues. Germline CDR1 is MDHEN and CDR2 is SYDVKM. V dropped 3 bases and J dropped 0 bases, with 8 bases sitting between them. Study results and limitations: A missense variant in DCLRE1C was later tied to TCR beta V- and J-gene trimming. Association of some 18,000 TCR beta sequences with HLA alleles was found at 0.05 false discovery rate in a later analysis. From TCR beta sequences, most subjects' HLA-A and HLA-B alleles were reportedly predicted accurately.

A multiplex PCR was run with 60 Vbeta primers and 13 Jbeta primers. The assay was immunoSEQ multiplex PCR, and TCRdb's table has in-frame clones only and misses some. The data show around 100,000 clones, with about three quarters seen just once and 5.2% held by the top ten. This clone was observed a handful of times. Its antigen is not identified. The donors comprised healthy bone marrow donors. What was sequenced was PBMCs. The V gene is TRBV28, the J gene TRBJ1-2; no clear D. The receptor was derived from a female donor in good health and CMV-seropositive. This CDR3 is CASSLQVANYGYTF. The CDR3 region has the DNA TGTGCCAGCAGTTTGCAGGTAGCTAACTATGGCTACACCTTC.